Below, one T cell receptor (beta chain) is given with its context. The sample holds a few counts of this clone. Its binding antigen is unknown. The sample holds no much larger clone one base away, and base qualities are not on file. The data stem from a study of blood T cell repertoires in COVID-19 (TCRdb year 2020). A note on the overall study: Collaborator samples came from the United States, Italy and Spain and covered acute and convalescent phases of COVID-19. The material from the prospective study consisted of cDNA or gDNA derived from T cells, B-cell-depleted T cells, or PBMCs. Deeply sampled blood TCRbeta repertoires from subjects exposed to, actively infected with, or recovered from COVID-19 were included in the dataset. The repertoires were released in a freely available public database intended as a resource for research on the immune response to SARS-CoV-2. Samples were obtained from the ongoing ImmuneRACE study (first 160 participants) and from 1,254 subjects provided by 6 global collaborators. The sample metadata nearly always contained a de-identified subject ID, COVID-19 status, age in years and sex. Where available, HLA class I and class II types were taken from metadata supplied by the sample provider and were not determined by assay-based typing. The study at large found these results: Clinical and demographic metadata were provided uncurated, with the amount varying by source and participant.

Each collaborating institution followed its own protocols to collect whole blood in K2EDTA tubes. Collaborator samples were shipped for TCRbeta analysis as frozen whole blood, isolated PBMCs, or DNA extracted from either sample type. TCRbeta CDR3 regions were amplified from genomic DNA using the immunoSEQ Assay, a bias-controlled multiplex PCR. Turning to the authors' computational methods: The number of nucleated cells in each sample was estimated from the amplification of reference gene primers within the assay. Sequence reads were collapsed and filtered to measure the absolute abundance of every unique TCRbeta CDR3 rearrangement. Productive Simpson clonality was computed per sample as the square root of Simpson's diversity index over productive rearrangements. This immuneACCESS table, as held by TCRdb, lists in-frame sequences with V and J called but not all clones. Of the missing ones, under half trace to an unresolved V gene in checked studies; the others have no known cause. D and trimming were read from the DNA, whereas the V and J calls and clone size are those reported in that table. In all, the sample holds about 260,000 clones, and roughly 86% of those were seen once. The top ten clones comprise approximately 4% of the sample.

The germline V gene (reference sequence) provides CDR1 SEHNR and CDR2 FQNEAQ. Deletion took 7 bases off V and 6 bases off J, with a span of 10 bases between the germline ends. The CDR3 runs 11 amino acids, cysteine and phenylalanine included. Only CDR3 DNA remains: 33 bases, in frame from the first base. The clonotype originates from a man younger than 30 with active or convalescent COVID-19. Rearrangement joined TRBV7-9 to TRBJ2-7; TRBD2 is possibly the D segment (5 matching bases). The source material was peripheral blood. The CDR3 region reads CASTPGVEQYF. In nucleotides, the sequence is TGTGCCAGCACCCCCGGGGTCGAGCAGTACTTC.